One sample yielded the 29 T cell receptor beta chains listed below, sequenced in a study of blood T cells in healthy people across ages. Sample-barcoded 5' priming and a J-beta primer mix drove a second PCR of 7 to 11 cycles. Via MiXCR, TCRdb re-called the 5' RACE reads, giving one row per CDR3 protein. The table records hundreds of thousands of distinct CDR3 sequences, around 38% of them present only once. Sequenced input: blood. The receptors shown here come from an older man in good health.

The rearrangement links TRBV10-1 to TRBJ2-3; D unresolved. V was trimmed by 3 bases and J by 6 bases, leaving 4 bases between them. The germline V gene encodes CDR1 WNHNN and CDR2 SYGVQD (reference sequence). The CDR3 sequence is 11 residues long. The CDR3 bases are TGCGCCAGCAGTGATGGGGATACGCAGTATTTT. It encodes CASSDGDTQYF.

This chain uses TRBV5-6 with TRBJ1-4, with a possible D match to TRBD1 (6 bases). The germline CDR1 and CDR2 sequences are SGHDT and YYEEEE. Trimming stripped 0 bases from V and 8 bases from J, with 11 bases between. This CDR3 is built from 14 residues. The DNA of the CDR3 is TGTGCCAGCAGCTTGGCAGGGGCCCTCGAAAAACTGTTTTTT. Its protein is CASSLAGALEKLFF.

CDR3 sequence (DNA): TGCGCCAGCGCCCCAGGACAGAACACCGGGGAGCTGTTTTTT. This sequence encodes CASAPGQNTGELFF. This sequence joins TRBV5-1 and TRBJ2-2, with a weak D call TRBD1 (5 bases). V was clipped by 7 bases and J by 1 base, with 11 bases between them. Germline-derived CDR1 and CDR2 are SGHRS and YFSETQ. The CDR3 spans 14 residues.

The chain couples TRBV20-1 to TRBJ2-7; unclear D gene. The CDR3 consists of 13 residues. CDR1 and CDR2 from the germline V gene are DFQATT and SNEGSKA (reference sequence). The ends were cut back, 2 bases at V and 6 bases at J, with 14 bases in the middle. DNA of the CDR3: TGCAGTGCTAGACCCCAATCAGTGGTCGAGCAGTACTTC. Translating it yields CSARPQSVVEQYF.

This clonotype has just a few counts. The rearrangement joins TRBV5-1 to TRBJ2-5, with D maybe TRBD1 (6 bases). V lost 4 bases to trimming and J lost 11 bases, with 18 bases between them. Germline V gene sequence: CDR1 SGHRS, CDR2 YFSETQ. The CDR3 covers 13 residues. CDR3: CASSTGQSYGQYF. The DNA for the CDR3 is TGCGCCAGCAGCACTGGACAGTCCTACGGGCAGTACTTC. Full variable domain (missing parts from reference TRBV5-1 and TRBJ2-5): KAGVTQTPRYLIKTRGQQVTLSCSPISGHRSVSWYQQTPGQGLQFLFEYFSETQRNKGNFPGRFSGRQFSNSRSEMNVSTLELGDSALYLCASSTGQSYGQYFGPGTRLLVL.

This clonotype came up a few times. The chain recombines TRBV29-1 with TRBJ2-5; 8 nucleotides align to TRBD1. The CDR3 is 13 residues long. The junction had 9 bases not matched to a gene; V was cut back by 1 base and J by 11 bases. Looked up from germline, CDR1 is SQVTM and CDR2 is ANQGSEA. Written as DNA, the CDR3 is TGCAGCGTTGAAGGGACAGGGTTAAGTGAGCAGTACTTC. Translating gives CSVEGTGLSEQYF.

In its sample, this clonotype was seen a few times. The chain uses TRBV11-2 and TRBJ2-5, with 7 nucleotides matching TRBD1. The length of the CDR3 is 15 residues. The germline CDR1 and CDR2 sequences are SGHAT and FQNNGV. Germline trimming cut 0 bases from V and 4 bases from J; bases unmatched to any gene: 5. The CDR3 DNA reads as TGTGCCAGCAGCTTAGATCACAGGGGTTTAGAGACCCAGTACTTC. This gives the protein CASSLDHRGLETQYF.

The sample holds many counts of this clonotype. The V and J genes are TRBV7-2 and TRBJ1-3; D is ambiguous. The CDR3 runs 16 residues. V shed 5 bases and J shed 0 bases, with 14 bases lying between them. Germline CDR1 is SGHTA and CDR2 is FQGNSA. For the CDR3, the DNA is TGTGCCAGCAGCCTACATCTTGGCGGCTCTGGAAACACCATATATTTT. Encoded protein: CASSLHLGGSGNTIYF.

This clonotype appeared a few times. This chain links TRBV12-3 or TRBV12-4 with TRBJ2-7, with D possibly TRBD1 on 6 matching bases. The V and J ends lost 8 bases and 4 bases respectively, with 18 bases between them. CDR3 size: 14 residues. In DNA form, the CDR3 reads TGTGCCAGCCGATCTTTAGGCAGGGGATACGAGCAGTACTTC. Amino acids: CASRSLGRGYEQYF.

The chain recombines TRBV12-5 with TRBJ2-3, with 7 bases fitting TRBD2. CDR3 size: 15 residues. V gave up 9 bases and J gave up 2 bases; unmatched junction bases: 11. Germline V lookup: CDR1 LGHNT, CDR2 FRNRAP. The CDR3 DNA is TGTGCTAGCGCTCGGGATAGCGGGCCCACAGATACGCAGTATTTT. Its protein is CASARDSGPTDTQYF.

This clonotype was picked up a small number of times. V and J are TRBV5-1 and TRBJ2-7, with D possibly called TRBD1 or TRBD2 (6 bases each). Trimming took 5 bases from V and 7 from J, leaving 16 bases between them. The CDR3 is 13 residues long. CDR1 SGHRS and CDR2 YFSETQ come from the germline V gene. CDR3 in amino acids: CASRLWGANEQYF. The CDR3 DNA reads TGCGCCAGCAGACTCTGGGGGGCCAATGAGCAGTACTTC.

This chain links TRBV7-8 with TRBJ1-5; D not certain. There are 14 residues in the CDR3. CDR1 is SGHVS, CDR2 FQNEAQ, per germline. The V end was cut by 3 bases, the J end by 5 bases, with 11 bases between. The CDR3 reads CASSLRRRDQPQHF. The CDR3 DNA follows: TGTGCCAGCAGCTTGCGTCGCAGAGATCAGCCCCAGCATTTT. The full variable domain, in which reference TRBV7-8 and TRBJ1-5 provide the parts outside the CDR3, is GAGVSQSPRYKVAKRGQDVALRCDPISGHVSLFWYQQALGQGPEFLTYFQNEAQLDKSGLPSDRFFAERPEGSVSTLKIQRTQQEDSAVYLCASSLRRRDQPQHFGDGTRLSIL.

This chain uses TRBV4-2 with TRBJ1-2; a weak D match, TRBD1 (5 bases). Trimming removed 0 bases from V and 8 bases from J, with 13 bases in between. The CDR3 covers 14 residues. The germline V gene has CDR1 LGHNA and CDR2 YNFKEQ. The CDR3, as DNA: TGTGCCAGCAGCCAAGATCTGCTCAGGGCCGGCTACACCTTC. Translating it yields CASSQDLLRAGYTF.

This rearrangement joins TRBV28 to TRBJ1-6; 8 bases fit TRBD1. Germline values: CDR1 MDHEN, CDR2 SYDVKM. Unmatched junction bases numbered 21, after V lost 6 bases and J lost 11 bases. The CDR3 spans 18 residues. The CDR3 spells CASSPPGQALLRNAPLHF. For the CDR3, the DNA is TGTGCCAGCAGCCCCCCGGGACAGGCCTTACTGAGGAATGCACCCCTCCACTTT.

Only a few counts were recorded for this clonotype. The V and J genes are TRBV6-6 and TRBJ2-3; tentatively, D is TRBD2 (6 bases). V was cut by 11 bases and J by 3 bases, with 18 bases left in between. The germline V gene encodes CDR1 MNHNY and CDR2 SVGAGI (reference sequence). This CDR3 comprises 14 residues. The CDR3: CAAGAGRRTDTQYF. The CDR3 region has the DNA TGTGCCGCCGGGGCGGGAAGACGGACAGATACGCAGTATTTT.

This rearrangement joins TRBV4-3 to TRBJ2-3, with D perhaps being TRBD1 or TRBD2 (5 bases each). The length of the CDR3 is 13 residues. The V end was cut by 4 bases, the J end by 5 bases, with 10 bases between. CDR1 LGHNA and CDR2 YSLEER come from the germline V gene. The DNA of the CDR3 is TGCGCCAGCAGCCTCTTGGGGGAAGATACGCAGTATTTT. Protein product: CASSLLGEDTQYF.

The V and J genes are TRBV12-5 and TRBJ2-2, with 8 bases aligning to TRBD2. The CDR3 runs 17 residues. Germline values: CDR1 LGHNT, CDR2 FRNRAP. V shed 1 base and J 0 bases; nucleotides not matched to a gene: 4. The DNA of the CDR3 is TGTGCTAGTGGTTTGGACCTGACTAGCGCGAACACCGGGGAGCTGTTTTTT. Amino acid sequence: CASGLDLTSANTGELFF.

V is TRBV6-1 and J is TRBJ2-5, with a tentative D call TRBD1 (6 bases). The J call may be faulty, since TRBJ2-1 better matches the DNA end. There are 16 residues in the CDR3. The germline CDR1 and CDR2 sequences are MNHNS and SASEGT. The CDR3 sequence: CASSLYVGRGQETQFF. The CDR3 nucleotides are TGTGCCAGCAGTTTGTATGTAGGCAGGGGCCAAGAGACCCAGTTCTTC.

This clonotype has only a few counts. V usage is TRBV12-3 or TRBV12-4 and J usage is TRBJ2-2, with TRBD2 matching over 9 bases. The CDR3 consists of 15 residues. After removal of 3 bases from V and 5 bases from J, the junction contained 4 bases not matched to a gene. This CDR3 reads CASSFLAGGTGELFF. The CDR3 DNA reads as TGTGCCAGCAGTTTTCTGGCGGGGGGGACCGGGGAGCTGTTTTTT.

This clonotype turned up a few times. CDR3 nucleotides: TGTGCCAGCAGCTTAGATCGGGTTGTAAACAATGAGCAGTTCTTC. Translating it yields CASSLDRVVNNEQFF. The V gene is TRBV7-2, the J gene TRBJ2-1, with D hard to call. CDR1 and CDR2 (germline): SGHTA, FQGNSA. With 1 base removed from V and 5 bases from J, the gap between germline ends came to 12 bases. The CDR3 consists of 15 residues.

This clonotype has just a few counts. This sequence joins TRBV28 and TRBJ1-5; 8 nucleotides match TRBD1. This CDR3 is 14 amino acids long. The ends lost 5 bases at V and 2 bases at J; junction bases unmatched: 2. The germline V gene encodes CDR1 MDHEN and CDR2 SYDVKM. DNA for the CDR3: TGTGCCAGCAGTATGGACAGGGGCAATCAGCCCCAGCATTTT. Protein product: CASSMDRGNQPQHF.

The chain joins TRBV7-2 to TRBJ2-7; D unresolved. Germline loops: CDR1 SGHTA, CDR2 FQGNSA. The CDR3 contains 12 residues. V lost 8 bases and J 3 bases, leaving 11 bases between the germline ends. DNA of the CDR3: TGTGCCAGCTCCGAGTCCCGCTACGAGCAGTACTTC. It translates to CASSESRYEQYF. Variable domain in full (rest from reference TRBV7-2 and TRBJ2-7): GAGVSQSPSNKVTEKGKDVELRCDPISGHTALYWYRQSLGQGLEFLIYFQGNSAPDKSGLPSDRFSAERTGGSVSTLTIQRTQQEDSAVYLCASSESRYEQYFGPGTRLTVT.

This clonotype occurred a few times. V gene TRBV12-5 combines with J gene TRBJ2-7, with 7 bases fitting TRBD1. The CDR3 consists of 14 residues. Trimming removed 6 bases from V and 4 bases from J; junction bases left unmatched: 9. The V gene's germline CDR1 is LGHNT and CDR2 FRNRAP. CDR3 nucleotide sequence: TGTGCTAGTGGCCGGAACAGGGGATGGTACGAGCAGTACTTC. Amino acids: CASGRNRGWYEQYF.

J is TRBJ1-3 and V is TRBV29-1, with D tentatively TRBD1 (6 bases). The CDR3 runs 16 residues. CDR1 and CDR2 (germline): SQVTM, ANQGSEA. V gave up 4 bases and J gave up 0 bases, with 16 bases separating them. The CDR3 here is CSVALSQGVSGNTIYF. As DNA, the CDR3 is TGCAGCGTTGCGCTTTCACAGGGCGTCTCTGGAAACACCATATATTTT. Full variable domain (outside the CDR3, taken from reference TRBV29-1 and TRBJ1-3): SAVISQKPSRDICQRGTSLTIQCQVDSQVTMMFWYRQQPGQSLTLIATANQGSEATYESGFVIDKFPISRPNLTFSTLTVSNMSPEDSSIYLCSVALSQGVSGNTIYFGEGSWLTVV.

This CDR3 reads CSASRLAGPQEAQFF. The CDR3, as DNA: TGCAGTGCATCCCGACTAGCGGGACCCCAAGAGGCCCAGTTCTTC. V usage is TRBV20-1 and J usage is TRBJ2-1; 11 nucleotides agree with TRBD2. This CDR3 is 15 amino acids long. V was clipped by 6 bases and J by 13 bases; unmatched bases: 17. Germline assignment: CDR1 DFQATT and CDR2 SNEGSKA (reference sequence).

The chain has TRBV12-3 or TRBV12-4 and TRBJ2-5, with 8 bases lining up with TRBD1. CDR3 length: 15 residues. The V and J ends lost 5 bases and 7 bases, in that order; junction bases with no gene match: 12. CDR3 in amino acids: CASSPATDRERTQYF. For the CDR3, the DNA is TGTGCCAGCAGTCCCGCAACGGACAGGGAAAGGACCCAGTACTTC.

The CDR3 here is CASQSVRGQEQFF. The DNA of the CDR3 is TGTGCCAGCCAGAGCGTCAGGGGGCAGGAGCAGTTCTTC. The chain is built from TRBV6-5 and TRBJ2-1; 8 nucleotides align to TRBD1. Germline V gene data show CDR1 as MNHEY and CDR2 as SVGAGI. Germline trimming cut 8 bases from V and 10 bases from J; bases unmatched to any gene: 10. This CDR3 contains 13 residues.

This clonotype was seen more than once but under ten times. V and J are TRBV12-3 or TRBV12-4 and TRBJ1-5; D possibly corresponds to TRBD1 (6 bases). V was clipped by 5 bases and J by 7 bases, with 15 bases between them. The CDR3 loop spans 14 amino acids. CDR3 residues: CASSARGVGQPQHF. CDR3 sequence (DNA): TGTGCCAGCAGTGCCAGGGGCGTCGGGCAGCCCCAGCATTTT.

The rearrangement links TRBV2 to TRBJ2-3; weak D call: TRBD1 (5 bases). Germline V CDR1 and CDR2: SNHLY, FYNNEI. V was shortened by 4 bases and J by 2 bases, with 13 bases between the two germline ends. This CDR3 region has 15 residues. Here the CDR3 reads CASSGGVGNTDTQYF. CDR3 DNA sequence: TGTGCCAGCAGTGGGGGCGTAGGCAACACAGATACGCAGTATTTT.